A selection of T cell receptor beta chains follows, all from one sample in a study of cytomegalovirus exposure and HLA in healthy donors. The assay was immunoSEQ multiplex PCR, and TCRdb's table has in-frame clones only and misses some. The sample includes approximately 82,000 clones, about 92% of them seen just once. Specimen: PBMCs. Receptors were obtained from a man aged 18 to 30 in good health and CMV-seronegative. CDR3s include the opening cysteine and the closing phenylalanine or tryptophan. The D gene is left open where the match is weak. Clone size is stated in some rows and not others, as once, few, many or a class when expanded.

abundance	d_gene	v_gene	j_gene	CDR3aa	CDR3nt
NA	TRBD1	TRBV10-3	TRBJ1-4	CATHRGPDATNEKLFF	TGTGCCACCCACAGGGGCCCCGATGCAACTAATGAAAAACTGTTTTTT
NA	TRBD1	TRBV7-6	TRBJ1-1	CASSLAGTGNTEAFF	TGTGCCAGCAGCTTAGCTGGGACAGGGAACACTGAAGCTTTCTTT
NA	NA	TRBV2	TRBJ2-1	CASSEDEYSNEQFF	TGTGCCAGCAGTGAAGACGAGTATAGCAATGAGCAGTTCTTC
NA	TRBD1	TRBV28	TRBJ1-2	CASSGRQGAQGYTF	TGTGCCAGCAGCGGAAGACAGGGGGCGCAGGGCTACACCTTC
NA	TRBD2	TRBV28	TRBJ2-3	CASRTPGTSSADTQYF	TGTGCCAGCAGAACTCCGGGGACTAGCTCTGCAGATACGCAGTATTTT
once	NA	TRBV14	TRBJ1-2	CASSPPGHLGGYTF	TGTGCCAGCAGCCCCCCGGGACACCTTGGTGGCTACACCTTC
NA	TRBD2	TRBV4-1	TRBJ2-5	CASSRKAGDQETQYF	TGCGCCAGCAGCCGGAAGGCGGGAGACCAAGAGACCCAGTACTTC
NA	NA	TRBV6-5	TRBJ2-5	CASSYSMGASVVTQYF	TGTGCCAGCAGTTACTCGATGGGGGCATCGGTGGTGACCCAGTACTTC
once	TRBD1	TRBV11-2	TRBJ1-5	CASSRNQGDQPQHF	TGTGCCAGCAGCCGTAATCAGGGGGATCAGCCCCAGCATTTT
NA	TRBD1	TRBV19	TRBJ1-2	CATRQGGPHGYTF	TGTGCCACCAGACAGGGAGGCCCCCATGGCTACACCTTC
NA	TRBD1	TRBV13	TRBJ1-4	CASSSRTGTTTNEKLFF	TGTGCCAGCAGCTCCCGGACAGGGACCACAACTAATGAAAAACTGTTTTTT
NA	NA	TRBV5-4	TRBJ2-3	CASSLVSSGTDTQYF	TGTGCCAGCAGCTTGGTCTCTTCCGGCACAGATACGCAGTATTTT
NA	NA	TRBV5-4	TRBJ1-5	CASSLAGVNSNQPQHF	TGTGCCAGCAGCTTGGCAGGGGTTAATAGCAATCAGCCCCAGCATTTT
few	NA	TRBV15	TRBJ1-5	CATSRDIPEPQHF	TGTGCCACCAGCAGAGATATCCCGGAGCCCCAGCATTTT
NA	TRBD2	TRBV7-9	TRBJ2-7	CASSPETSRASEQYF	TGTGCCAGCAGCCCCGAGACTAGCCGCGCGAGCGAGCAGTACTTC
NA	TRBD1	TRBV6-5	TRBJ2-7	CASSYRNRGSYEQYF	TGTGCCAGCAGTTACAGGAACAGGGGTTCCTACGAGCAGTACTTC
once	NA	TRBV7-5	TRBJ1-2	CARSGRDRVKGDYGYTF	TGTGCCAGAAGTGGGCGTGACAGGGTAAAGGGGGACTATGGCTACACCTTC
NA	TRBD2	TRBV6-6	TRBJ2-1	CASINGAGGPGEQFF	TGTGCCAGCATTAACGGGGCGGGAGGGCCCGGTGAGCAGTTCTTC
NA	TRBD2	TRBV7-6	TRBJ2-1	CASSSPGGASNEQFF	TGTGCCAGCAGCTCCCCCGGGGGGGCAAGCAATGAGCAGTTCTTC
NA	NA	TRBV6-1	TRBJ1-1	CASSGQMNTEAFF	TGTGCCAGCAGTGGACAGATGAACACTGAAGCTTTCTTT
NA	NA	TRBV10-3	TRBJ2-5	CAISESTSKETQYF	TGTGCCATCAGTGAGTCTACTAGCAAAGAGACCCAGTACTTC
NA	NA	TRBV7-7	TRBJ2-7	CASSLVEGYEQYF	TGTGCTAGCAGCTTAGTTGAGGGCTACGAGCAGTACTTC
NA	NA	TRBV19	TRBJ2-7	CASRTPLSYEQYF	TGTGCCAGTAGGACTCCTCTCTCCTACGAGCAGTACTTC
once	NA	TRBV19	TRBJ1-2	CASSSSWITKGVYYYGYTF	TGTGCCAGTAGTTCCTCCTGGATTACAAAAGGGGTCTACTACTATGGCTACACCTTC
NA	TRBD1	TRBV2	TRBJ1-1	CASSFDRVEAFF	TGTGCCAGCAGTTTTGACAGGGTAGAAGCTTTCTTT
NA	NA	TRBV2	TRBJ1-2	CASSEIMGHYGYTF	TGTGCCAGCAGTGAAATCATGGGACATTATGGCTACACCTTC
NA	TRBD1	TRBV29-1	TRBJ2-7	CSVEDPGQGAYEQYF	TGCAGCGTTGAAGATCCCGGACAGGGGGCCTACGAGCAGTACTTC
NA	TRBD1	TRBV5-1	TRBJ1-4	CASRGQGADEKLFF	TGCGCCAGCAGGGGACAGGGGGCGGATGAAAAACTGTTTTTT
NA	TRBD2	TRBV4-1	TRBJ2-1	CASSSRGGGYNEQFF	TGCGCCAGCAGCTCGCGGGGGGGCGGTTACAATGAGCAGTTCTTC
NA	NA	TRBV18	TRBJ2-3	CASSPGLTVADTQYF	TGTGCCAGCTCACCAGGGTTAACAGTTGCAGATACGCAGTATTTT
NA	NA	TRBV7-8	TRBJ2-1	CASSGGSSYNEQFF	TGTGCCAGCAGCGGGGGGAGCTCCTACAATGAGCAGTTCTTC
NA	NA	TRBV16	TRBJ2-1	CASSQPGISSYNEQFF	TGTGCCAGCAGCCAACCCGGGATCTCCTCCTACAATGAGCAGTTCTTC
NA	NA	TRBV7-9	TRBJ2-5	CASSFQETQYF	TGTGCCAGCAGCTTCCAGGAGACCCAGTACTTC
NA	NA	TRBV5-4	TRBJ1-3	CASSPARNSGNTIYF	TGTGCCAGCAGCCCGGCGCGGAACTCTGGAAACACCATATATTTT
NA	TRBD1	TRBV5-5	TRBJ1-2	CASSLGGGGYGYTF	TGTGCCAGCAGCTTGGGAGGGGGCGGCTATGGCTACACCTTC
once	NA	TRBV15	TRBJ2-4	CATSREAVSRGGVNVAKNIQYF	TGTGCCACCAGCAGAGAGGCGGTATCAAGGGGGGGAGTGAATGTAGCCAAAAACATTCAGTACTTC
NA	NA	TRBV7-9	TRBJ2-3	CASILLSDPSTDTQYF	TGTGCCAGCATCCTTCTTAGCGATCCTAGCACAGATACGCAGTATTTT
once	NA	TRBV5-1	TRBJ1-1	CASSLVPDFEAFF	TGCGCCAGCAGCTTGGTGCCGGACTTTGAAGCTTTCTTT
once	NA	TRBV6-6	TRBJ1-5	CASSLRGNTPQHF	TGTGCCAGCAGTCTCAGGGGAAATACGCCCCAGCATTTT
NA	TRBD2	TRBV9	TRBJ2-7	CASSPGGRYEQYF	TGTGCCAGCAGCCCCGGGGGGAGATACGAGCAGTACTTC
NA	NA	TRBV6-1	TRBJ1-1	CAMRRQMNTEAFF	TGTGCCATGAGGAGACAGATGAACACTGAAGCTTTCTTT
NA	NA	TRBV5-4	TRBJ2-5	CASSPQGFGSETQYF	TGTGCCAGCAGCCCACAGGGATTTGGTTCGGAGACCCAGTACTTC
NA	NA	TRBV30	TRBJ2-5	CATDGGDGETQYF	TGTGCCACCGACGGGGGAGACGGAGAGACCCAGTACTTC
NA	NA	TRBV5-4	TRBJ2-7	CASSYRVNYEQYF	TGTGCCAGCAGCTACAGGGTTAACTACGAGCAGTACTTC
NA	NA	TRBV20-1	TRBJ1-1	CSARLETEAFF	TGCAGTGCTAGGCTGGAGACTGAAGCTTTCTTT
NA	NA	TRBV7-2	TRBJ1-2	CASSFGSVLYGYTF	TGTGCCAGCAGCTTTGGTTCGGTCCTCTATGGCTACACCTTC